The table lists the clone carrying this T cell receptor (beta chain) with many counts. As yet, its antigen is unknown. The entry originates in a study of T cells in Graves' hyperthyroidism and ophthalmopathy. As for the study in general: Prior to any treatment, at the point of initial diagnosis, peripheral blood was collected.

General study findings and limits: Classification by a 13 V-J model distinguished ophthalmopathy from stable hyperthyroidism. Clonotypes that were expanded in thyroid above 0.001 mostly appeared in blood too.

RNA transcripts yielded amplified TCR beta CDR3 regions. TCR CDR3 regions were first amplified by RT-PCR with HTBI primers. MiXCR, applied by TCRdb to the multiplex PCR reads, yields one record per CDR3 protein. The profile covers about 300,000 distinct CDR3 sequences, with around a fifth appearing a single time and about two fifths taken by the ten largest. Patients with ophthalmopathy all had a Clinical Activity Score of at least 3, a NOSPECS grade of at least 4 and duration under 3 months. Material: blood. This TCR came from a man in his fifties with Graves' ophthalmopathy.

Written as DNA, the CDR3 is TGTGCCATCAGTGACCCTTCTCTCCCCCGCGACGAGCAGTACTTC. Translating it yields CAISDPSLPRDEQYF. This chain connects TRBV10-3 to TRBJ2-7, with unresolved D. From germline, CDR1 is ENHRY and CDR2 SYGVKD. V was shortened by 3 bases and J by 5 bases, with 17 bases between the two germline ends. The length of the CDR3 is 15 residues.